The clone carrying this T cell receptor beta chain was counted between two and nine times. The antigen remains unidentified. The data were obtained in a study of regulatory T cells in long-lasting Graves disease. Time point in this sample: newly diagnosed GD, antithyroid drugs for less than 3 months. PBMC RNA served as the TCR library source. Regarding the study as a whole: Public clonotype sharing was higher in persistent than newly diagnosed patients. Persistent disease exhibited a predilection for TRBV28, TRBJ1-2 and TRBJ2-5.

This CDR3 is built from 11 residues. Trimming shortened V by 4 bases and J by 5 bases, and 7 bases separated the two germline ends. Germline V gives CDR1 SGHRS, CDR2 YFSETQ. To make TCR beta libraries, researchers used iRepertoire HTBI primers and Arm-PCR of CDR3 regions. TCRdb reanalysed the multiplex PCR reads using MiXCR and keeps one entry per CDR3 protein. This table holds roughly 400,000 distinct CDR3 sequences, approximately 16% found once. A further study also used this sample, focusing on T cells in Graves' hyperthyroidism and ophthalmopathy. That paper notes: Absence of ophthalmopathy progression within 18 months defined stable Graves' hyperthyroidism.

This chain connects TRBV5-1 to TRBJ2-7; no clear D. This specimen was peripheral blood mononuclear cells (PBMCs), taken at new diagnosis, from a patient treated with antithyroid drugs. The receptor comes from a woman under 30 with Graves disease. CDR3 DNA sequence: TGCGCCAGCAGCAAGCTCCACGAGCAGTACTTC. It yields the protein CASSKLHEQYF.